The clone carrying this TCR beta chain was counted many times. The data are from a study of T cells in Graves' hyperthyroidism and ophthalmopathy. Germline V gene data show CDR1 as SGHTA and CDR2 as FQGNSA. V shed 5 bases and J shed 4 bases, with 7 bases lying between them. The CDR3 spans 12 residues. Researchers amplified the TCR beta CDR3 regions from RNA transcripts. TCR CDR3 underwent first-round RT-PCR with the HTBI primer set. TCRdb ran MiXCR on the multiplex PCR reads and lists one entry per CDR3 protein. The data show roughly 350,000 distinct CDR3 sequences, roughly 15% seen once. The chain has TRBV7-2 and TRBJ2-3; the D is unclear. The sequence came from a woman aged 30 to 39 with Graves' ophthalmopathy. Sequencing was performed on blood. In nucleotides, the CDR3 is TGTGCCAGCAGCCCATCATCAGATACGCAGTATTTT. Translation: CASSPSSDTQYF.